The rows below give T cell receptor beta chains drawn from one sample of a study of T cell repertoires in cytomegalovirus infection. In TCRdb, the reads were re-called with MiXCR into one record per CDR3 protein. The sample has 830,000 or so distinct CDR3 sequences, approximately 30% seen once; the top ten hold roughly 12%. Their antigens remain unidentified. The input for sequencing was cultured CD8+ T cells from PBMCs, taken from culture after CMV antigen stimulation. The source of these receptors is a human donor in good health (CMV status not recorded). Some clones in this sample may be carry-over from other donors' samples. CDR3s leave out the opening cysteine and the closing phenylalanine or tryptophan. A row's size may be missing; if present it is once, few, many or a size class.

j_call: TRBJ1-1; clone_size: few; v_call: TRBV7-9; cdr3_length: 12; cdr3_aa: ASSLVVGGIEAF
j_call: TRBJ2-3; clone_size: .; v_call: TRBV7-3; cdr3_length: 14; cdr3_aa: ASSLNPTGRTDTQY
j_call: TRBJ1-2; clone_size: .; v_call: TRBV7-2; cdr3_length: 9; cdr3_aa: ASSSHYGYT
j_call: TRBJ2-1; clone_size: .; v_call: TRBV27; cdr3_length: 13; cdr3_aa: ASSYGTGEGDEQF
j_call: TRBJ2-5; clone_size: few; v_call: TRBV2; cdr3_length: 10; cdr3_aa: ASIGSEETQY
j_call: TRBJ2-3; clone_size: .; v_call: TRBV13; cdr3_length: 15; cdr3_aa: ASSLPGRGISTDTQY
j_call: TRBJ2-2; clone_size: once; v_call: TRBV19; cdr3_length: 12; cdr3_aa: ASSNRERAGELF
j_call: TRBJ2-3; clone_size: few; v_call: TRBV27; cdr3_length: 10; cdr3_aa: ASGPRKDTQY
j_call: TRBJ2-3; clone_size: few; v_call: TRBV6-5; cdr3_length: 15; cdr3_aa: ASSYTSSGGSTDTQY
j_call: TRBJ2-7; clone_size: many; v_call: TRBV7-8; cdr3_length: 16; cdr3_aa: ASSSPRTGAQRSYEQY
j_call: TRBJ2-7; clone_size: few; v_call: TRBV29-1; cdr3_length: 10; cdr3_aa: SVEFTTYEQY
j_call: TRBJ2-7; clone_size: many; v_call: TRBV12-3/TRBV12-4; cdr3_length: 10; cdr3_aa: ASSSTGWEQY
j_call: TRBJ1-2; clone_size: .; v_call: TRBV7-2; cdr3_length: 14; cdr3_aa: ASSSTSQDRISGYT
j_call: TRBJ2-1; clone_size: few; v_call: TRBV11-2; cdr3_length: 12; cdr3_aa: ASSWGRNRGEQF
j_call: TRBJ2-7; clone_size: .; v_call: TRBV9; cdr3_length: 12; cdr3_aa: ASTTGTGSSQQY
j_call: TRBJ2-1; clone_size: once; v_call: TRBV7-9; cdr3_length: 21; cdr3_aa: ATYSTPGGAGSVAYYLYNEQF
j_call: TRBJ2-5; clone_size: .; v_call: TRBV9; cdr3_length: 12; cdr3_aa: ASSVELGRETQY
j_call: TRBJ2-1; clone_size: .; v_call: TRBV7-9; cdr3_length: 10; cdr3_aa: AREGPNNEQF
j_call: TRBJ1-1; clone_size: .; v_call: TRBV6-5; cdr3_length: 12; cdr3_aa: ASRTQGANTEAF
j_call: TRBJ1-1; clone_size: .; v_call: TRBV7-6; cdr3_length: 16; cdr3_aa: ASSLDATGPLLNTEAF
j_call: TRBJ1-4; clone_size: .; v_call: TRBV15; cdr3_length: 13; cdr3_aa: ATSRETGSNEKLF
j_call: TRBJ1-1; clone_size: .; v_call: TRBV5-1; cdr3_length: 13; cdr3_aa: ASSLKGPLLFEAF
j_call: TRBJ1-6; clone_size: many; v_call: TRBV7-2; cdr3_length: 15; cdr3_aa: ASSLEAVSSYNSPLH
j_call: TRBJ1-2; clone_size: once; v_call: TRBV2; cdr3_length: 13; cdr3_aa: ASSEQAPRLYGYT
j_call: TRBJ1-1; clone_size: few; v_call: TRBV6-5; cdr3_length: 14; cdr3_aa: ASSYSRQTGYTEAF
j_call: TRBJ2-1; clone_size: many; v_call: TRBV7-2; cdr3_length: 16; cdr3_aa: ASSFPHREGSSYNEQF
j_call: TRBJ2-2; clone_size: .; v_call: TRBV19; cdr3_length: 14; cdr3_aa: ASSPPVGGDTGELF
j_call: TRBJ2-5; clone_size: .; v_call: TRBV6-1; cdr3_length: 16; cdr3_aa: ASSELGGGGGPGKTQY
j_call: TRBJ2-3; clone_size: many; v_call: TRBV7-2; cdr3_length: 13; cdr3_aa: ASSPSGLSTDTQY
j_call: TRBJ2-2; clone_size: few; v_call: TRBV19; cdr3_length: 11; cdr3_aa: ASMVDNTGELF
j_call: TRBJ2-3; clone_size: .; v_call: TRBV27; cdr3_length: 14; cdr3_aa: ASSLRGSGVFGTQY
j_call: TRBJ2-5; clone_size: .; v_call: TRBV5-5; cdr3_length: 18; cdr3_aa: ASSLAFIRAGSNLQETQY
j_call: TRBJ2-3; clone_size: many; v_call: TRBV7-2; cdr3_length: 10; cdr3_aa: ASSSTTLKQY
j_call: TRBJ1-1; clone_size: .; v_call: TRBV7-6; cdr3_length: 13; cdr3_aa: ASSFDRSPNTEAF
j_call: TRBJ2-2; clone_size: .; v_call: TRBV18; cdr3_length: 11; cdr3_aa: ASSPRQTGELF